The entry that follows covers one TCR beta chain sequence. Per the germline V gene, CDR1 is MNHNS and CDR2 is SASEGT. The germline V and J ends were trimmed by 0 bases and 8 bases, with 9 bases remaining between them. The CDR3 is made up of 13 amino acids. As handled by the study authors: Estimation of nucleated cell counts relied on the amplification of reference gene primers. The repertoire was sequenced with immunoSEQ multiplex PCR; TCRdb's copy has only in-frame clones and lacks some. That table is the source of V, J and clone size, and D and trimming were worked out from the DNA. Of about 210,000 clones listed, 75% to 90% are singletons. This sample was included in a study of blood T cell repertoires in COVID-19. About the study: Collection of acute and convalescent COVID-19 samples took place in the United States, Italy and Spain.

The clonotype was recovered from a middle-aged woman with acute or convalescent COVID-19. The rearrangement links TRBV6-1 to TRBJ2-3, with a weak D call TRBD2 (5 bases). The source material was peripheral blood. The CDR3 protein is CASSEAVRVTQYF. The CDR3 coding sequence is TGTGCCAGCAGTGAAGCTGTGCGGGTTACGCAGTATTTT.